The clone carrying this T cell receptor beta chain was recorded at least ten times. The target antigen is unknown. Germline loops: CDR1 MNHNY, CDR2 SVGAGI (reference sequence). The CDR3 runs 15 residues. V lost 2 bases to trimming and J lost 0 bases, with 9 bases between them. This record belongs to a study of blood T cells in healthy people across ages. Then a second PCR, running about 6 to 12 cycles, was carried out with a sample-barcoded 5' primer and a J-beta primer mix. TCRdb reprocessed the 5' RACE reads with MiXCR, giving one entry per CDR3 protein. The repertoire consists of approximately 360,000 distinct CDR3 sequences, with approximately 47% occurring once and the leading ten covering 51%. Whole-study results and caveats: When one million T cells were used, diversity estimates were thought to be underestimates. Unknown donor CMV status possibly confounded expanded clonotype changes. It was found that TCR beta diversity correlated strongly with the percentage of naive T cells.

The sample comprised blood. The rearrangement joins TRBV6-6 to TRBJ2-3, with D possibly being TRBD1 (5 bases). This receptor was taken from a man between 60 and 75 years old in good health. CDR3 nucleotide sequence: TGTGCCAGCAGTTACCAGGGATCTAGCACAGATACGCAGTATTTT. Translated, it gives CASSYQGSSTDTQYF.